Following are 13 T cell receptor beta chains from one sample sequenced in a study of blood T cell repertoires in COVID-19. Clones were read by immunoSEQ multiplex PCR, and TCRdb kept only the in-frame ones, dropping some. The sample holds some 180,000 clones; around 79% are singletons and the top ten take 13%. Sequenced material: peripheral blood. The receptors here all came from a man aged 50 or older who had recovered from COVID-19.

This clone was recorded at least ten times. The chain employs TRBV5-1 and TRBJ2-7; a weak D match, TRBD1 (5 bases). The CDR3 runs 14 residues. Germline loops: CDR1 SGHRS, CDR2 YFSETQ. The ends were cut back, 0 bases at V and 1 base at J, with 8 bases in the middle. The CDR3 reads CASSLGQFSYEQYF. The CDR3 DNA follows: TGCGCCAGCAGCTTGGGACAGTTTTCCTACGAGCAGTACTTC.

The chain uses TRBV5-5 and TRBJ2-7; D may be TRBD2 (6 bases). The germline V gene encodes CDR1 SGHKS and CDR2 YYEKEE (reference sequence). Deletions cut 4 bases from V and 6 bases from J, with 17 bases between. The CDR3 loop spans 14 amino acids. The CDR3 coding sequence is TGTGCCAGCAGCATTGGGCCCGGAGGGCTCGAGCAGTACTTC. Translation gives CASSIGPGGLEQYF. Supplemented by reference TRBV5-5 and TRBJ2-7, the full variable domain reads DAGVTQSPTHLIKTRGQQVTLRCSPISGHKSVSWYQQVLGQGPQFIFQYYEKEERGRGNFPDRFSARQFPNYSSELNVNALLLGDSALYLCASSIGPGGLEQYFGPGTRLTVT.

The chain has TRBV30 and TRBJ2-7, with no clear D. Germline CDR1 and CDR2: GTSNPN and SVGIG (reference sequence). CDR3 length: 11 residues. Trimming took 3 bases from V and 5 from J, leaving 8 bases between them. CDR3 region: CAWRRAHEQYF. CDR3 DNA sequence: TGTGCCTGGAGAAGAGCTCACGAGCAGTACTTC.

The chain is built from TRBV6-6 and TRBJ2-4, with a tentative D call TRBD2 (6 bases). The germline CDR1 and CDR2 sequences are MNHNY and SVGAGI (reference sequence). Trimming took off 7 bases at V and 1 base at J, with 17 bases between the two ends. This CDR3 contains 16 residues. CDR3 residues: CASTGGEGRAKNIQYF. The CDR3 nucleotides are TGTGCCAGCACCGGGGGTGAGGGACGGGCCAAAAACATTCAGTACTTC.

A single count supports this clone. The junction shows a germline mismatch at one end, possibly a read error. J is TRBJ1-2 and V is TRBV5-6; TRBD1 matches at 9 bases. This CDR3 is 16 amino acids long. Per the germline V gene, CDR1 is SGHDT and CDR2 is YYEEEE. The CDR3 DNA is TGTGCCAGCAGTTTGGACAGGGGCGCAAAAAGAGATGGCTACACCTTC. Translation gives CASSLDRGAKRDGYTF.

The chain is built from TRBV30 and TRBJ2-3; 12 bases map to TRBD2. This CDR3 contains 14 residues. CDR1 and CDR2 (germline): GTSNPN, SVGIG (reference sequence). The V and J ends lost 5 bases and 0 bases, in that order; junction bases with no gene match: 0. The CDR3 DNA reads TGTGCCTGGGGGACTAGCGGGAGCACAGATACGCAGTATTTT. Residues: CAWGTSGSTDTQYF. Full variable domain (missing parts from reference TRBV30 and TRBJ2-3): SQTIHQWPATLVQPVGSPLSLECTVEGTSNPNLYWYRQAAGRGLQLLFYSVGIGQISSEVPQNLSASRPQDRQFILSSKKLLLSDSGFYLCAWGTSGSTDTQYFGPGTRLTVL.

The V gene is TRBV10-1, the J gene TRBJ2-5; TRBD2 might be the D (6 bases). V gave up 3 bases and J gave up 4 bases, with 15 bases separating them. Germline CDR1 WNHNN, CDR2 SYGVQD (reference sequence). The CDR3 consists of 15 residues. CDR3 sequence: CASSDLSVGGETQYF. The CDR3 DNA follows: TGCGCCAGCAGTGACCTCTCCGTGGGGGGAGAGACCCAGTACTTC.

J is TRBJ2-1 and V is TRBV3-1 (or the pseudogene TRBV3-2); D remains unclear. Germline V gives CDR1 LGHDT, CDR2 YNNKEL (reference sequence). This CDR3 region has 13 residues. Between the trimmed V and J ends, which lost 4 bases and 3 bases, there was a span of 7 bases. CDR3 sequence reads: CASSRHHYNEQFF. The CDR3 nucleotides are TGTGCCAGCAGCCGACACCACTACAATGAGCAGTTCTTC.

This rearrangement joins TRBV27 to TRBJ2-3; TRBD2 matches 10 bases. The germline gives CDR1 MNHEY, CDR2 SMNVEV (reference sequence). J gave up 4 bases and V 5 bases, and 12 bases lay outside the gene matches. The CDR3 covers 17 residues. CDR3 in DNA: TGTGCCAGCAGTCGGACTAGCGGAGGATTGTGGGCAGATACGCAGTATTTT. This gives the protein CASSRTSGGLWADTQYF.

This clone was seen once. V and J are TRBV13 and TRBJ1-5, with TRBD1 matching 7 bases. V lost 0 bases to trimming and J lost 7 bases; unmatched junction nucleotides: 3. CDR1 and CDR2 (germline): PRHDT, FYEKMQ (reference sequence). This CDR3 is built from 14 residues. Here the CDR3 reads CASSLGGQNQPQHF. As DNA, the CDR3 is TGTGCCAGCAGCTTAGGGGGACAGAACCAGCCCCAGCATTTT.

The chain combines TRBV19 with TRBJ1-5; 7 bases map to TRBD1. CDR3 size: 16 residues. Looked up from germline, CDR1 is LNHDA and CDR2 is SQIVND (reference sequence). The V gene end was trimmed by 1 base and the J gene end by 2 bases; junction bases not matched to a gene: 5. The chain's CDR3 is CASSIGGGRGNQPQHF. The CDR3 nucleotides are TGTGCCAGTAGTATAGGAGGGGGCAGAGGCAATCAGCCCCAGCATTTT.

The V and J genes are TRBV7-3 and TRBJ2-1; TRBD1 aligns across 7 bases. The junction had 7 bases not matched to a gene; V was cut back by 5 bases and J by 6 bases. This CDR3 has 14 amino acids. Looked up from germline, CDR1 is SGHTA and CDR2 is FQGTGA. CDR3 amino acids: CASSKGQLINEQFF. The CDR3 DNA follows: TGTGCCAGCAGCAAGGGACAGCTTATCAATGAGCAGTTCTTC. Full variable domain (outside the CDR3, taken from reference TRBV7-3 and TRBJ2-1): GAGVSQTPSNKVTEKGKYVELRCDPISGHTALYWYRQSLGQGPEFLIYFQGTGAADDSGLPNDRFFAVRPEGSVSTLKIQRTERGDSAVYLCASSKGQLINEQFFGPGTRLTVL.

The J gene is TRBJ2-7, the V gene TRBV6-2 or TRBV6-3; 9 bases are a match to TRBD2. The trim removed 6 bases at V and 4 bases at J, leaving 4 bases unmatched. From germline, CDR1 is MNHEY and CDR2 SVGEGT. CDR3 size: 13 residues. CDR3 protein: CASSLAGDYEQYF. The CDR3 DNA sequence: TGTGCCAGCAGCTTAGCGGGAGATTACGAGCAGTACTTC.